The 8 T cell receptor beta chains given below trace back to one sample, sequenced in a study of blood T cell repertoires in COVID-19. This table comes from immunoSEQ multiplex PCR, and its TCRdb copy is limited to in-frame clones, with some not included. The table records more than 300,000 clones, about 87% of them present only once. What was sequenced was peripheral blood. The source is a woman aged 25-40 years with COVID-19, enrolled during active disease.

This rearrangement joins TRBV19 to TRBJ1-4, with TRBD1 matching 9 bases. From germline, CDR1 is LNHDA and CDR2 SQIVND (reference sequence). This CDR3 contains 16 residues. J was trimmed by 7 bases and V by 7 bases; bases with no gene match: 13. In DNA form, the CDR3 reads TGTGCCAGTACCCCCCAGGGGGGGACAGGGAGTGAAAAACTGTTTTTT. Protein product: CASTPQGGTGSEKLFF.

This clone was counted a few times. This chain links TRBV24-1 with TRBJ2-1; 9 nucleotides match TRBD1. Germline assignment: CDR1 KGHDR and CDR2 SFDVKD. With 3 bases clipped from V and 7 bases from J, the junction kept 12 bases outside the gene matches. The CDR3 contains 17 residues. DNA of the CDR3: TGTGCCACCAGTGATAGCCTCGGACGGGACAGGGAGAATGAGCAGTTCTTC. Amino acids: CATSDSLGRDRENEQFF.

V is TRBV4-3 and J is TRBJ1-2; D possibly corresponds to TRBD1 (5 bases). With 6 bases removed from V and 8 bases from J, the gap between germline ends came to 19 bases. This CDR3 region has 14 residues. Germline CDR1 and CDR2: LGHNA and YSLEER. The CDR3 region is CASREGFGGSGYTF. The CDR3 nucleotides read TGCGCCAGCAGAGAGGGATTTGGGGGGAGCGGCTACACCTTC.

CDR3 nucleotide sequence: TGCGCCAGCAGGAAGGGGGGGCAGGACACTGAAGCTTTCTTT. Encoded protein: CASRKGGQDTEAFF. The chain couples TRBV10-2 to TRBJ1-1; weak D call: TRBD1 (6 bases). The CDR3 covers 14 residues. Trimming removed 6 bases from V and 3 bases from J, with 14 bases in between. Germline V gene sequence: CDR1 WSHSY, CDR2 SAAADI.

This chain uses TRBV4-1 with TRBJ2-2; no clear D gene. V was cut by 0 bases and J by 2 bases, with 7 bases left in between. This CDR3 region has 15 residues. CDR1 MGHRA and CDR2 YSYEKL come from the germline V gene. CDR3 in amino acids: CASSQEARNTGELFF. The CDR3 coding sequence is TGCGCCAGCAGCCAAGAAGCGAGAAACACCGGGGAGCTGTTTTTT.

The chain is built from TRBV19 and TRBJ2-7; no clear D. Trimming took off 3 bases at V and 0 bases at J, with 9 bases between the two ends. Germline-derived CDR1 and CDR2 are LNHDA and SQIVND (reference sequence). The CDR3 is 14 amino acids. CDR3 sequence reads: CASSIVAFSYEQYF. The CDR3 DNA reads TGTGCCAGTAGTATTGTGGCATTCTCCTACGAGCAGTACTTC. Looking up the rest from reference TRBV19 and TRBJ2-7 gives the full variable domain: DGGITQSPKYLFRKEGQNVTLSCEQNLNHDAMYWYRQDPGQGLRLIYYSQIVNDFQKGDIAEGYSVSREKKESFPLTVTSAQKNPTAFYLCASSIVAFSYEQYFGPGTRLTVT.

The V gene is TRBV28, the J gene TRBJ1-1, with 11 bases matching TRBD1. CDR1 MDHEN and CDR2 SYDVKM come from the germline V gene. Losses at the gene ends were 7 bases for V and 6 bases for J; bases not matched to a gene: 13. This CDR3 has 16 residues. The CDR3 DNA reads TGTGCCAGCAACATGTTAGGACAGGGGGCCAATTCTGAAGCTTTCTTT. Translation gives CASNMLGQGANSEAFF.

This clone was recorded only once. The V and J genes are TRBV6-5 and TRBJ2-3, with TRBD1 matching over 8 bases. V was clipped by 7 bases and J by 5 bases; unmatched bases: 11. The CDR3 contains 15 residues. CDR1 is MNHEY, CDR2 SVGAGI, per germline. The CDR3 region has the DNA TGTGCCAGCAAACTGATCACAGGGGGGAGAGATACGCAGTATTTT. This translates into CASKLITGGRDTQYF.